This TCR beta chain was sequenced during a study of T cell responses to AZD1222 COVID-19 vaccine (dated by TCRdb to about 2021). For the study in its entirety: TCR sequencing covered approximately 230 trial participants: 207 given two doses of AZD1222 and around 25 given two doses of MenACWY control vaccine. Trial participants were enrolled by age into 18-55, 56-69 and 70-plus year subgroups, with around 140, 26 and 57 TCR-sequenced participants respectively. The full study reports these points: Conclusions about previously exposed vaccinees are limited because only five to seven AZD1222 recipients were SARS-CoV-2 seropositive at baseline. Participants were mostly white British, with more females than males. The authors suggested clonal diversity may have been underestimated. Because no day 14 peak-response samples were available, repertoires were characterized only after the peak T cell response. In the small 56-69-year group, the increase in depth fell short of significance, most likely because of low power. After two AZD1222 doses, both the breadth and the depth of spike-specific TCRs were significantly higher than at day 0 and than in MenACWY recipients. Reportedly, close to half of the unique spike-specific TCRs recognized epitopes lying outside the regions that are mutated in the B.1.351 and B.1.1.7 variants. The vaccine-associated CD4 TCRs covered the entire spike protein, and the dominant responses fell in regions 160-218 and 743-854.

The CDR3 regions of human TCRbeta chains were subjected to immunosequencing. In the paper's pipeline: Repertoire TCRs were checked for matches against a reference library of SARS-CoV-2-specific TCRs that had been generated using the MIRA antigen-specificity platform. Breadth was defined as the fraction of unique TCRs that were SARS-CoV-2-associated. Depth was defined as the fraction of total T cells that were SARS-CoV-2-associated. Using the MIRA data, each spike-specific TCR was mapped to the spike region that the TCR reacts to and placed in a CD4 or CD8 class. Log10-transformed breadth and depth values were compared by one-way ANOVA with Sidak's multiple comparisons tests. TCRdb took over this immuneACCESS table, retaining in-frame rearrangements with V and J assigned. Such tables are incomplete; in checked studies, under half of the missing clones stem from an unresolved V gene, and the remainder is unexplained. The V and J calls and the clone size are those of that table, but D and trimming were determined from the DNA. The sample records 100,000 to 120,000 clones, about 90% of which are singletons. The ten largest clones add up to over 12% of the sample.

About this clone: The specificity of this receptor is unknown. It has no much larger one-base neighbor in the sample; base qualities were not kept.

The CDR3 runs 16 residues from the cysteine to the phenylalanine. Solely the CDR3 DNA is kept, with 48 bases framed from the first base. V loses 1 base, J loses 5 bases, and the germline ends lie 16 bases apart. CDR1 SGHKS and CDR2 YYEKEE are derived from the germline V gene (reference sequence). Taken with the paper, the label for time point translates to: about 28 days (+/-7) after the second vaccine dose. AZD1222 recipients whose second dose came at about 4 weeks and those whose second dose came at about 12 weeks were combined into one group, since spike-specific TCR depth and breadth did not differ between the two schedules. The vaccinee samples were drawn from two UK trials, COV001 and COV002, one of which was a single-blind randomized controlled phase 2/3 trial testing AZD1222 (ChAdOx1 nCoV-19) in healthy adults. For TCRbeta chain sequencing, PBMC samples from trial participants were taken at day 0 and at day 28 after the second dose.

This receptor was identified in an adult who received the AZD1222 COVID-19 vaccine. The V and J genes are TRBV5-5 and TRBJ1-5; the D segment cannot be called with confidence. The source was peripheral blood, collected 28 days after the second AZD1222 dose. Here the CDR3 is given as CASSLSPVSIHQPQHF. The DNA is TGTGCCAGCAGCTTGTCCCCTGTGAGCATTCATCAGCCCCAGCATTTT.